These 15 T cell receptor beta chains came from one sample sequenced in a study of T-cell reconstitution after alpha-beta-depleted transplantation in children. Unique molecular identifiers were built into the TCRbeta library. TCRdb re-derived calls from the PCR reads in MiXCR, one entry per CDR3 protein. The sample comprises 550,000 to 800,000 distinct CDR3 sequences, under 15% of which are singletons, and about 0.77% rests with the top ten. The material was PBMCs, obtained before TCRalphabeta/CD19-depleted stem cell transplant. These receptors were taken from a girl aged 2-10 years with congenital amegakaryocytic thrombocytopenia, due to receive a stem cell transplant.

This chain uses TRBV3-1 with TRBJ2-5; the D is unclear. The V end was cut by 0 bases, the J end by 1 base, with 9 bases between. Per the germline V gene, CDR1 is LGHDT and CDR2 is YNNKEL (reference sequence). There are 15 residues in the CDR3. The CDR3 DNA reads as TGTGCCAGCAGCCAAGATCGGGCGGTCCAAGAGACCCAGTACTTC. Translating gives CASSQDRAVQETQYF.

This clonotype has just a few counts. The V gene is TRBV5-5, the J gene TRBJ1-1, with a possible D match to TRBD1 (5 bases). The V gene lost 4 bases and the J gene lost 1 base, with 14 bases spanning the gap. The CDR3 spans 15 residues. Germline V gene sequence: CDR1 SGHKS, CDR2 YYEKEE (reference sequence). The DNA of the CDR3 is TGTGCCAGCAGCCCCTGGTGGGGGGAGAACACTGAAGCTTTCTTT. Protein: CASSPWWGENTEAFF.

The count of this clonotype is one. One end of the junction does not line up with germline, which may come from a read error. V and J are TRBV2 and TRBJ2-1; possibly TRBD2 for D (5 bases). Germline CDR1 reads SNHLY; CDR2 reads FYNNEI. The CDR3 extends over 14 amino acids. In DNA, the CDR3 is TGTGCCAGCGGTGACTGGAGGTATGGGAATGAGCAGTTCTTC. Encoded protein: CASGDWRYGNEQFF.

This chain links TRBV2 with TRBJ2-7, with a tentative D call TRBD1 (6 bases). Trimming left V 0 bases short and J 0 bases short, with 12 bases between. The CDR3 runs 16 residues. In germline, CDR1 is SNHLY, CDR2 FYNNEI. CDR3 sequence (DNA): TGTGCCAGCAGTGAAGCGCTGACAGGTCCCTCCTACGAGCAGTACTTC. Amino acids: CASSEALTGPSYEQYF.

A note on this clonotype: A read error is possible here, since a much larger clone lies one base away. The chain joins TRBV18 to TRBJ2-4; 10 bases are shared with TRBD1. Germline V gives CDR1 KGHSH, CDR2 LQKENI. The CDR3 runs to 16 residues. This CDR3 reads CPSSPRETGGDRIQYF. For the CDR3, the DNA is TGTCCCAGCTCACCACGAGAGACAGGGGGCGATCGCATTCAGTACTTC.

This clonotype was seen many times. The V gene is TRBV7-2, the J gene TRBJ2-5; D may be TRBD2 (6 bases). Germline loops: CDR1 SGHTA, CDR2 FQGNSA. This CDR3 contains 14 residues. Trimming took 0 bases from V and 5 from J, leaving 10 bases between them. The CDR3 is CASSLARGSETQYF. The CDR3, as DNA: TGTGCCAGCAGCTTAGCGCGGGGATCGGAGACCCAGTACTTC.

This clonotype was detected only a few times. The genes are TRBV12-3 or TRBV12-4 and TRBJ2-2, with 7 bases aligning to TRBD1. J gave up 2 bases and V 5 bases, and 5 bases lay outside the gene matches. CDR3 size: 15 residues. The CDR3 reads CASSPRDSNTGELFF. In DNA, the CDR3 is TGTGCCAGCAGTCCCCGGGACAGCAACACCGGGGAGCTGTTTTTT.

The genes are TRBV20-1 and TRBJ1-3; a possible D gene is TRBD1 (6 bases). The CDR3 spans 16 residues. V dropped 1 base and J dropped 3 bases, with 16 bases sitting between them. Germline V gene sequence: CDR1 DFQATT, CDR2 SNEGSKA (reference sequence). CDR3 loop: CSARADLGQNGNTIYF. DNA for the CDR3: TGCAGTGCTAGAGCCGACCTAGGACAGAATGGAAACACCATATATTTT.

This chain connects TRBV5-1 to TRBJ2-5; D gene uncertain. Between the trimmed V and J ends, which lost 3 bases and 0 bases, there was a span of 12 bases. From germline, CDR1 is SGHRS and CDR2 YFSETQ. CDR3 length equals 15 residues. The CDR3 sequence is CASSSDTAYQETQYF. In DNA form, the CDR3 reads TGCGCCAGCAGCTCTGACACAGCGTACCAAGAGACCCAGTACTTC.

V usage is TRBV4-1 and J usage is TRBJ2-3; TRBD2 matches 7 bases. Per the germline V gene, CDR1 is MGHRA and CDR2 is YSYEKL. CDR3 length equals 18 residues. J was trimmed by 3 bases and V by 0 bases; bases with no gene match: 12. The CDR3 DNA follows: TGCGCCAGCAGCCAAGATATCTCTAGCGGAGAGCAGACAGATACGCAGTATTTT. Encoded protein: CASSQDISSGEQTDTQYF.

This clonotype was seen at least ten times. The rearrangement uses TRBV30 and TRBJ2-1; 11 bases line up with TRBD2. The CDR3 covers 14 residues. CDR1 is GTSNPN, CDR2 SVGIG, per germline (reference sequence). Trimming took 2 bases from V and 9 from J; bases not matched to a gene: 6. CDR3: CAWSLGLADPEQFF. The CDR3 coding sequence is TGTGCCTGGAGTTTGGGACTAGCGGACCCTGAGCAGTTCTTC.

The rearrangement links TRBV28 to TRBJ2-5; 12 positions agree with TRBD2. Germline V gene lookup returns CDR1 MDHEN and CDR2 SYDVKM. The CDR3 sequence is 16 residues long. The junction had 5 bases not matched to a gene; V was cut back by 1 base and J by 5 bases. The CDR3 is CASSLSLTSGSETQYF. The CDR3 DNA reads TGTGCCAGCAGTTTATCCTTGACTAGCGGGAGTGAGACCCAGTACTTC.

The sample holds a few counts of this clonotype. The J gene is TRBJ2-1, the V gene TRBV4-1, with a tentative D call TRBD1 (6 bases). The germline V gene has CDR1 MGHRA and CDR2 YSYEKL. This CDR3 has 16 amino acids. V dropped 1 base and J dropped 8 bases, with 18 bases sitting between them. The CDR3: CASSQVLGAGVDEQFF. The DNA for the CDR3 is TGCGCCAGCAGCCAAGTTTTGGGGGCGGGTGTGGATGAGCAGTTCTTC.

This chain connects TRBV28 to TRBJ2-5; 8 bases line up with TRBD1. The CDR3 is 15 residues long. V shed 4 bases and J 4 bases; nucleotides not matched to a gene: 8. Germline CDR1 and CDR2: MDHEN and SYDVKM. The CDR3 loop reads CASSSPGGSGETQYF. As DNA, the CDR3 is TGTGCCAGCAGTTCCCCAGGGGGCTCAGGAGAGACCCAGTACTTC.

V usage is TRBV12-3 or TRBV12-4 and J usage is TRBJ2-1, with 12 bases lining up with TRBD2. This CDR3 has 19 amino acids. In DNA, the CDR3 is TGTACCATCAGACTAAGACTAGCGGGAGCTTTAGTAGCCTACAATGAGCAGTTCTTC. It is translated as CTIRLRLAGALVAYNEQFF.